This T cell receptor beta chain originates from a study of shared clonotypes between healthy human individuals. As for the study in general: Each donor had three CD4 naive, three CD4 memory, two CD8 naive and one CD8 memory plate.

Method: immunoSEQ multiplex PCR; TCRdb's copy keeps in-frame clones and lacks some. The sample holds some 2.1 million clones, approximately 95% seen once. Germline V gene sequence: CDR1 SGHVS, CDR2 FQNEAQ. The CDR3 has 15 residues. The germline V and J ends were trimmed by 0 bases and 7 bases, with 15 bases remaining between them. Naivety among CD8 cells was defined by CD45RO negativity and positive CCR7 selection, thereby excluding terminally differentiated effector memory CD45RA+ cells. Sequencing used naive CD8+ T cells sorted from blood. The genes are TRBV7-8 and TRBJ1-1; maybe TRBD1 (5 bases). This receptor was obtained from a man aged 18-30 years in good health. The CDR3 region is CASSLAAEGRIEAFF. In DNA, the CDR3 is TGTGCCAGCAGCTTAGCAGCAGAGGGGAGAATTGAAGCTTTCTTT.